Described below is a single T cell receptor beta chain sequence and its context. Its antigen is unknown. TCRdb's copy holds only in-frame clones and misses some; the assay was immunoSEQ multiplex PCR. The data show a few million clones, with around nine tenths seen just once and over 0.12% held by the top ten. None of the donors, who were healthy HIV-negative adults, had recently had acute infections or vaccinations. Splitting the CD4+ cells yielded a CD45RA+ naive subset and a CD45RA-negative memory subset. This sample is part of a study of shared clonotypes between healthy human individuals. Study-wide points: Estimated richness values were generally larger in naive subsets than in memory subsets. Only a few donors were included, so the genetic and exposure-history diversity represented was limited.

The source of this sequence is a young man in good health. The specimen sequenced was naive CD4+ T cells sorted from blood. The subset denotes: CD45RA+ positively selected.

In DNA form, the CDR3 reads TGTGCCAGCAGCTTAGCGGCGAGCTCCTATAATTCACCCCTCCACTTT. It yields the protein CASSLAASSYNSPLHF. This rearrangement joins TRBV7-2 to TRBJ1-6; D unresolved. The V end lost 0 bases, the J end lost 0 bases, and 6 bases lay between the germline ends. Germline V CDR1 and CDR2: SGHTA, FQGNSA. The CDR3 has 16 amino acids.